This T cell receptor (beta chain) was recorded in a study of blood T cell repertoires in COVID-19. Overall study context: Sources were T cells, B-cell-depleted T cells, or PBMCs; the material itself was cDNA or gDNA.

In the source study's methods: It was from reference gene primer amplification that nucleated cell counts were estimated. TCRdb's table, derived via immunoSEQ multiplex PCR, lists solely in-frame clones and lacks some. The V and J calls and clone size were taken over from that table, and D and trimming were inferred from the DNA. The sample consists of about 230,000 clones, 80% to 90% of them appearing once. This CDR3 is 14 amino acids long. Germline CDR1 LGHDT, CDR2 YNNKEL (reference sequence). Trimming shortened V by 4 bases and J by 3 bases, and 13 bases separated the two germline ends. The clonotype originates from a man aged 40-50 years with active or convalescent COVID-19. The chain carries TRBV3-1 (or the pseudogene TRBV3-2) and TRBJ2-7; D is possibly TRBD1 (6 bases). Material for sequencing was peripheral blood. CDR3 sequence: CASSPGQLYYEQYF. The DNA of the CDR3 is TGTGCCAGCAGCCCGGGACAACTCTACTACGAGCAGTACTTC.